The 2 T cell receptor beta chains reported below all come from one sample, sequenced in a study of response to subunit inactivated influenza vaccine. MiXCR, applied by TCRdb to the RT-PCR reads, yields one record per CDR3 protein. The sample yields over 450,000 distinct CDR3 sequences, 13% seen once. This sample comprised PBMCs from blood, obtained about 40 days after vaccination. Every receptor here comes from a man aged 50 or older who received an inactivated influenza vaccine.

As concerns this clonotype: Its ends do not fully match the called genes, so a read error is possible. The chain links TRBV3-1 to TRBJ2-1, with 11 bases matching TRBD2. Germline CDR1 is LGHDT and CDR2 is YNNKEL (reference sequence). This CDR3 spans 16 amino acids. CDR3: CASIQIAGGRSYEQFF. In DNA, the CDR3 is TGTGCCAGCATCCAAATAGCGGGGGGGAGAAGTTATGAGCAGTTCTTC.

CDR3 DNA: TGTGCCACCATTGGCAACATGAACACTGAAGCTTTCTTT. This translates into CATIGNMNTEAFF. The chain links TRBV6-1 to TRBJ1-1; D uncertain. Germline CDR1 and CDR2: MNHNS and SASEGT. CDR3 length: 13 amino acids. Trimming took 10 bases from V and 0 from J, leaving 12 bases between them.